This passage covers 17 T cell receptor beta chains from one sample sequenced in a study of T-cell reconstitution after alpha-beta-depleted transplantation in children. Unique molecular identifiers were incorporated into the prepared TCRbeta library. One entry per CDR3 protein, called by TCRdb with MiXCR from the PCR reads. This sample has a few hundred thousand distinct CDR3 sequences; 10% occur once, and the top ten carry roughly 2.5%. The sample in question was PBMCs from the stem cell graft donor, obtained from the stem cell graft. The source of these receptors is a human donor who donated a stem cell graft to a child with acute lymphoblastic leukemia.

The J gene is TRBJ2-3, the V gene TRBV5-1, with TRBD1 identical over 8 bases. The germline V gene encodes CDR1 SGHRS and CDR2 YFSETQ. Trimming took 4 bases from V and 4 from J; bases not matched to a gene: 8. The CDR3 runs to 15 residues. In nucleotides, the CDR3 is TGCGCCAGCAGCCCCCGGACAGGGAGTTCAGATACGCAGTATTTT. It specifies CASSPRTGSSDTQYF. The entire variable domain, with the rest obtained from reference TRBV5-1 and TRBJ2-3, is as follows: KAGVTQTPRYLIKTRGQQVTLSCSPISGHRSVSWYQQTPGQGLQFLFEYFSETQRNKGNFPGRFSGRQFSNSRSEMNVSTLELGDSALYLCASSPRTGSSDTQYFGPGTRLTVL.

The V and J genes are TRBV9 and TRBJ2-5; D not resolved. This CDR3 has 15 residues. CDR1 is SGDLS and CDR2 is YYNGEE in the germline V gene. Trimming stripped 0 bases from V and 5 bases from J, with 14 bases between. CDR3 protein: CASSVAGSQGETQYF. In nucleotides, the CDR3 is TGTGCCAGCAGCGTAGCTGGCTCACAAGGCGAGACCCAGTACTTC.

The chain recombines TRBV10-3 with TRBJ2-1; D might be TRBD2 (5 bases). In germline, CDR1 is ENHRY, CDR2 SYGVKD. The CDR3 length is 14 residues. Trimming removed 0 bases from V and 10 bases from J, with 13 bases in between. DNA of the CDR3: TGTGCCATCAGTGAGTCGAGGGAGAATAGCGAGCAGTTCTTC. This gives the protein CAISESRENSEQFF.

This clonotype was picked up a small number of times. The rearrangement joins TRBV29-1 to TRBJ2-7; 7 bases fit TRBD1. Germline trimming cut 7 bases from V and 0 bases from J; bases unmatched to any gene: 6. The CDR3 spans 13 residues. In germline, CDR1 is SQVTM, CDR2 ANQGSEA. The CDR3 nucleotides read TGCAGCGCCGGGACAGCGAGCTCCTACGAGCAGTACTTC. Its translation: CSAGTASSYEQYF.

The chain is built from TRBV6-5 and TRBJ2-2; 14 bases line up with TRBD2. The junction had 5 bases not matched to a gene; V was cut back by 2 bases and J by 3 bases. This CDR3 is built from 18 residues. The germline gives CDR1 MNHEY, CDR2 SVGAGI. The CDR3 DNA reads TGTGCCAGCAGTTACCCGACTAGCGGGAGGGCCGACACCGGGGAGCTGTTTTTT. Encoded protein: CASSYPTSGRADTGELFF.

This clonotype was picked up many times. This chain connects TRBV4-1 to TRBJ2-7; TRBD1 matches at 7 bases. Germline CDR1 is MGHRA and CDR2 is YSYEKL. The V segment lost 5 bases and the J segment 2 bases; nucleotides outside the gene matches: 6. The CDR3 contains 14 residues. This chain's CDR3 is CASSLSQGTYEQYF. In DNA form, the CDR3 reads TGCGCCAGCAGCTTATCACAGGGGACCTACGAGCAGTACTTC.

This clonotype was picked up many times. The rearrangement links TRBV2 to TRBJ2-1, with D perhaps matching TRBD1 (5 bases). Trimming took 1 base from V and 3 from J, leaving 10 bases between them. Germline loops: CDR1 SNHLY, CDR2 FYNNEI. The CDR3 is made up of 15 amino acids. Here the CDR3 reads CASSEGAGYYNEQFF. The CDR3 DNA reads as TGTGCCAGCAGTGAAGGTGCAGGGTACTACAATGAGCAGTTCTTC.

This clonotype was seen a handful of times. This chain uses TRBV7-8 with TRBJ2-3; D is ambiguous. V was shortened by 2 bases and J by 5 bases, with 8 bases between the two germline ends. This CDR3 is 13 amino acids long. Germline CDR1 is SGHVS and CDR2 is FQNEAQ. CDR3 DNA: TGTGCCAGCAGCTTATTTGTGGGAGATACGCAGTATTTT. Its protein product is CASSLFVGDTQYF.

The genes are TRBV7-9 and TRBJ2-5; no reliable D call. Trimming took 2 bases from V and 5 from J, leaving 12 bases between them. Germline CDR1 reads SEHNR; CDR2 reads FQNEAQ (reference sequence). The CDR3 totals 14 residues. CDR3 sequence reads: CASSLSGRRETQYF. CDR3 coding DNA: TGTGCCAGCAGCTTATCTGGCAGAAGGGAGACCCAGTACTTC.

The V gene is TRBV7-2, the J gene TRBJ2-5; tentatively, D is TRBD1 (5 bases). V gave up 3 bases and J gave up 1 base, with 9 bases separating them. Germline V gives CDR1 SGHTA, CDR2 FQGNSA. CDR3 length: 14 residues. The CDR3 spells CASSLDTSQETQYF. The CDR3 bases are TGTGCCAGCAGCTTGGACACAAGCCAAGAGACCCAGTACTTC.

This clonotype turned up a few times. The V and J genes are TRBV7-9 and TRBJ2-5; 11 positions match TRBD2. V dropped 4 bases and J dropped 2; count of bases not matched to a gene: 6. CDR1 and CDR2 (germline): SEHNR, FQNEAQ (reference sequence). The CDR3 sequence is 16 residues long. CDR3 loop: CASSSRLAGTQETQYF. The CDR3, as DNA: TGTGCCAGCAGCTCCCGACTAGCGGGGACACAAGAGACCCAGTACTTC.

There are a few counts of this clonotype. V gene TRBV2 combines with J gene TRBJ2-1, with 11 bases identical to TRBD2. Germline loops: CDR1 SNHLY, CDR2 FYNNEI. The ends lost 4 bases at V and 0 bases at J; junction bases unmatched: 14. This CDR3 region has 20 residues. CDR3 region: CASSGPTSGDRYHSYNEQFF. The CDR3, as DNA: TGTGCCAGCAGTGGCCCGACTAGCGGGGACCGTTATCACTCCTACAATGAGCAGTTCTTC.

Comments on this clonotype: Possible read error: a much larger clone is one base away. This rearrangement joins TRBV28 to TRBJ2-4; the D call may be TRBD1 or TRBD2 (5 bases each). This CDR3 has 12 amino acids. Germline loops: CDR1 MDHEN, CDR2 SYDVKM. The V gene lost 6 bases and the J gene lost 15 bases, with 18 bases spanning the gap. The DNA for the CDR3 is TGTGCCAGCAGCGGGACGCTTTACGTTCTGTACTTC. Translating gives CASSGTLYVLYF.

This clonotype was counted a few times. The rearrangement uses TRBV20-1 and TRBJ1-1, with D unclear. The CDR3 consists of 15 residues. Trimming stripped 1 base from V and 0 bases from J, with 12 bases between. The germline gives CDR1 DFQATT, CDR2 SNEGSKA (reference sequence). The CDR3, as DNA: TGCAGTGCTAGAGGAGTAGGGCGCCTGAACACTGAAGCTTTCTTT. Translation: CSARGVGRLNTEAFF.

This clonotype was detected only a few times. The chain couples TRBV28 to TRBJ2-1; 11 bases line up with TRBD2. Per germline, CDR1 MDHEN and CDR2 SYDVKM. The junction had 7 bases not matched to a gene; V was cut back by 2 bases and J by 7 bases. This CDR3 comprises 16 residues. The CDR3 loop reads CASSLVGLAGGNEQFF. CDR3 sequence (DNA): TGTGCCAGCAGTTTAGTTGGGTTAGCGGGGGGGAATGAGCAGTTCTTC. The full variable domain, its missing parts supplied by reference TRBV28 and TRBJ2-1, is DVKVTQSSRYLVKRTGEKVFLECVQDMDHENMFWYRQDPGLGLRLIYFSYDVKMKEKGDIPEGYSVSREKKERFSLILESASTNQTSMYLCASSLVGLAGGNEQFFGPGTRLTVL.

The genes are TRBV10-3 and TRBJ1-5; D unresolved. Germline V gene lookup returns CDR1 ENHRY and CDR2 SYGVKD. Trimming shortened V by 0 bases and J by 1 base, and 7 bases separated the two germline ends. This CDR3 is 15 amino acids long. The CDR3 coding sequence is TGTGCCATCAGTGAGTCCGAGGACAGCAATCAGCCCCAGCATTTT. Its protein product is CAISESEDSNQPQHF.

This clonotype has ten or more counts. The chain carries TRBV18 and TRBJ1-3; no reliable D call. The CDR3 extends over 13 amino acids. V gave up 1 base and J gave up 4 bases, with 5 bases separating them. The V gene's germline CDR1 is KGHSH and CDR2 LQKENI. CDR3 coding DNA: TGTGCCAGCTCACCACTGGAAGGAAACACCATATATTTT. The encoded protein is CASSPLEGNTIYF.